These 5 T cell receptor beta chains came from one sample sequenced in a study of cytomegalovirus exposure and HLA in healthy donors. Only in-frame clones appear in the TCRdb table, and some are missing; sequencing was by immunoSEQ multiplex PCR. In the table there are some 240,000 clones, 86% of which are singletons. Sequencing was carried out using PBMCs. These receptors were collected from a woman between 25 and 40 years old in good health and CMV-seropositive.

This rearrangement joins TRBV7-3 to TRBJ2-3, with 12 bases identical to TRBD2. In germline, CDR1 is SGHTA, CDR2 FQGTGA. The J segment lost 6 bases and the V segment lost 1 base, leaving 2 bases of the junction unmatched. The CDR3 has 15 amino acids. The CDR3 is CASSLRLAGEDTQYF. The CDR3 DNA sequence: TGTGCCAGCAGCTTAAGACTAGCGGGAGAGGATACGCAGTATTTT.

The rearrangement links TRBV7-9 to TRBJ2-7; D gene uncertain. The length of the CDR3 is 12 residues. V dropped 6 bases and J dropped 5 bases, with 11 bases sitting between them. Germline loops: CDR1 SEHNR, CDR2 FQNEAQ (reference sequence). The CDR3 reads CASSSGVNEQYF. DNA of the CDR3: TGTGCCAGCAGTTCCGGTGTAAACGAGCAGTACTTC.

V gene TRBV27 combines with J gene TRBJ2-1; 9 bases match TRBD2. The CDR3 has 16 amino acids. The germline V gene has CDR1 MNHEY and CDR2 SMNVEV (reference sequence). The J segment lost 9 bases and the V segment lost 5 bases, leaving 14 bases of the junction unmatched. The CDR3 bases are TGTGCCAGCAGTCCCCCAGCGGGAGGACTCCCCGGTGAGCAGTTCTTC. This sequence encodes CASSPPAGGLPGEQFF.

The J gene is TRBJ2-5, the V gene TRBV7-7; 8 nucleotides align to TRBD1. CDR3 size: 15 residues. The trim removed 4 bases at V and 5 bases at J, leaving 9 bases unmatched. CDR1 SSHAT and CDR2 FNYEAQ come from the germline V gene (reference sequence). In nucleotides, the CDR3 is TGTGCCAGCAGCTCTAGGCCTGGACAGGGCGAGACCCAGTACTTC. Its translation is CASSSRPGQGETQYF.

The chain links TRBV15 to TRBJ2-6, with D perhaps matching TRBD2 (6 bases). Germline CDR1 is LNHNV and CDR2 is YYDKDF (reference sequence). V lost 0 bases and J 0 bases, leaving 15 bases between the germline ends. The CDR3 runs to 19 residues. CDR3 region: CATSRDRGTELSGANVLTF. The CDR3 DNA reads TGTGCCACCAGCAGAGATCGCGGGACGGAGCTCTCTGGGGCCAACGTCCTGACTTTC.